A single sample is the source of the 17 T cell receptor beta chains below, sequenced in a study of control samples from healthy donors and cancer patients. Using immunoSEQ multiplex PCR, the repertoire was profiled, and TCRdb retains in-frame clones only, with some absent. The data show about 150,000 clones, roughly 90% seen once. Sequenced material: blood. Every receptor here comes from a woman between 25 and 40 years old in good health.

This sequence joins TRBV5-6 and TRBJ2-7; 10 bases are a match to TRBD1. V gave up 0 bases and J gave up 5 bases; unmatched junction bases: 8. Germline values: CDR1 SGHDT, CDR2 YYEEEE. The CDR3 spans 16 residues. In nucleotides, the CDR3 is TGTGCCAGCAGCTTGGGTATCCGGGACAGGGGCCACGAGCAGTACTTC. Its translation is CASSLGIRDRGHEQYF.

The chain joins TRBV5-1 to TRBJ2-4; D call uncertain. The V gene lost 4 bases and the J gene lost 0 bases, with 5 bases spanning the gap. Germline V CDR1 and CDR2: SGHRS, YFSETQ. This CDR3 spans 13 amino acids. CDR3 sequence (DNA): TGCGCCAGCAGCGCTATAGCCAAAAACATTCAGTACTTC. Its translation is CASSAIAKNIQYF.

The chain couples TRBV7-9 to TRBJ1-3; D not certain. Trimming took off 1 base at V and 4 bases at J, with 8 bases between the two ends. The CDR3 is 14 residues long. Germline V CDR1 and CDR2: SEHNR, FQNEAQ (reference sequence). CDR3 coding DNA: TGTGCCAGCAGCTTAGTCGGCCAGGGAAACACCATATATTTT. It is translated as CASSLVGQGNTIYF.

The chain uses TRBV27 and TRBJ1-2, with D possibly being TRBD1 (5 bases). The V gene's germline CDR1 is MNHEY and CDR2 SMNVEV (reference sequence). Trimming left V 8 bases short and J 6 bases short, with 10 bases between. The CDR3 runs 11 residues. The CDR3 region has the DNA TGTGCCAGCGGGCAGGGTAATGGCTACACCTTC. Encoded protein: CASGQGNGYTF.

This chain joins TRBV28 and TRBJ2-2; unclear D gene. Trimming pared 7 bases from V and 0 bases from J, leaving 15 bases between. The length of the CDR3 is 16 residues. Germline values: CDR1 MDHEN, CDR2 SYDVKM. The CDR3 nucleotides read TGTGCCAGCAATCATCTAGGGCCCGCGAACACCGGGGAGCTGTTTTTT. Amino acids: CASNHLGPANTGELFF.

This sequence joins TRBV18 and TRBJ2-1; 11 bases are shared with TRBD2. The germline CDR1 and CDR2 sequences are KGHSH and LQKENI. The CDR3 spans 18 residues. Trimming at V came to 4 bases and at J to 6 bases, leaving 14 bases not matched to a gene. The CDR3 sequence is CASSLRTSGPSEFNEQFF. CDR3 nucleotide sequence: TGTGCCAGCTCACTTAGGACTAGCGGGCCCAGCGAATTCAATGAGCAGTTCTTC.

This CDR3 reads CASYGQGNHEQYF. The CDR3 nucleotides are TGCGCCAGCTACGGACAGGGGAACCACGAGCAGTACTTC. The rearrangement uses TRBV5-1 and TRBJ2-7, with 9 positions matching TRBD1. The V segment lost 7 bases and the J segment 5 bases; nucleotides outside the gene matches: 7. The length of the CDR3 is 13 residues. The germline V gene has CDR1 SGHRS and CDR2 YFSETQ.

The chain carries TRBV5-4 and TRBJ2-1; 10 nucleotides align to TRBD2. Per germline, CDR1 SGHNT and CDR2 YYREEE (reference sequence). Losses at the gene ends were 4 bases for V and 7 bases for J; bases not matched to a gene: 11. The CDR3 has 16 residues. In DNA, the CDR3 is TGTGCCAGCAGCCCCACCCTAGCGGGAGCTGGGAATGAGCAGTTCTTC. It encodes CASSPTLAGAGNEQFF.

The rearrangement uses TRBV7-9 and TRBJ1-4, with a possible D match to TRBD1 (6 bases). The CDR3 loop spans 14 amino acids. Trimming shortened V by 3 bases and J by 7 bases, and 12 bases separated the two germline ends. The germline V gene encodes CDR1 SEHNR and CDR2 FQNEAQ (reference sequence). The CDR3 region is CASSFETGFEKLFF. CDR3 in DNA: TGTGCCAGCAGCTTTGAGACAGGTTTTGAAAAACTGTTTTTT.

This chain connects TRBV4-1 to TRBJ2-7; TRBD1 agrees at 9 bases. Germline assignment: CDR1 MGHRA and CDR2 YSYEKL. This CDR3 has 16 residues. V shed 0 bases, J shed 5 bases, and the junction held 8 bases outside the gene matches. The DNA of the CDR3 is TGCGCCAGCAGCCAAGAACCGGGACAGGGCCACCACGAGCAGTACTTC. This sequence encodes CASSQEPGQGHHEQYF.

The chain recombines TRBV10-3 with TRBJ1-6, with 9 bases fitting TRBD1. This CDR3 spans 16 amino acids. The trim removed 6 bases at V and 7 bases at J, leaving 10 bases unmatched. The germline V gene encodes CDR1 ENHRY and CDR2 SYGVKD. This CDR3 reads CAISEGYGTGNSPLHF. The DNA for the CDR3 is TGTGCCATCAGCGAGGGGTACGGGACAGGGAATTCACCCCTCCACTTT.

The chain employs TRBV7-9 and TRBJ2-5; 7 bases align to TRBD1. This CDR3 comprises 13 residues. Germline V gives CDR1 SEHNR, CDR2 FQNEAQ (reference sequence). V gave up 6 bases and J gave up 5 bases; unmatched junction bases: 6. The CDR3 bases are TGTGCCAGCAGTCACAGGGGTTCCGAGACCCAGTACTTC. It encodes CASSHRGSETQYF.

This chain connects TRBV4-1 to TRBJ2-1, with 7 bases matching TRBD2. Germline CDR1 and CDR2: MGHRA and YSYEKL. The trim removed 1 base at V and 1 base at J, leaving 1 base unmatched. This CDR3 region has 15 residues. The CDR3 here is CASSQASGSYNEQFF. The CDR3 nucleotides are TGCGCCAGCAGCCAAGCTAGCGGATCCTACAATGAGCAGTTCTTC.

The chain couples TRBV28 to TRBJ2-7; 12 positions match TRBD1. The CDR3 has 18 residues. CDR1 and CDR2 (germline): MDHEN, SYDVKM. The ends lost 5 bases at V and 3 bases at J; junction bases unmatched: 14. For the CDR3, the DNA is TGTGCCAGCAGTACTCAGATATTTGGGACAGGGGGCCTCTACGAGCAGTACTTC. It specifies CASSTQIFGTGGLYEQYF.

The rearrangement joins TRBV27 to TRBJ2-7; D gene uncertain. V was shortened by 4 bases and J by 6 bases, with 22 bases between the two germline ends. Germline CDR1 and CDR2: MNHEY and SMNVEV (reference sequence). The CDR3 loop spans 16 amino acids. CDR3 sequence (DNA): TGTGCCAGCAGTTCGAATTGGAACTCCCCCCTCCTCGAGCAGTACTTC. Its translation: CASSSNWNSPLLEQYF.

This sequence joins TRBV15 and TRBJ2-2, with TRBD2 matching 7 bases. The CDR3 loop spans 15 amino acids. CDR1 is LNHNV and CDR2 is YYDKDF in the germline V gene (reference sequence). The ends lost 1 base at V and 3 bases at J; junction bases unmatched: 2. CDR3 sequence: CATSRGAGDTGELFF. The CDR3 region has the DNA TGTGCCACCAGCAGAGGCGCGGGGGACACCGGGGAGCTGTTTTTT.

The chain links TRBV19 to TRBJ1-3, with D maybe TRBD1 (5 bases). V was clipped by 3 bases and J by 8 bases, with 17 bases between them. This CDR3 comprises 15 residues. CDR1 is LNHDA and CDR2 is SQIVND in the germline V gene (reference sequence). CDR3 loop: CASSMGPGGLDTIYF. CDR3 DNA: TGTGCCAGTAGTATGGGCCCCGGGGGATTGGACACCATATATTTT.